The 25 T cell receptor beta chains listed next were all sequenced from one sample in a study of PD-L1 blockade in urothelial cancer. The time point: peripheral blood 6 weeks after treatment start. The data were produced by immunoSEQ multiplex PCR, yet TCRdb's version contains in-frame clones alone and is incomplete. The table lists 30,000 or so clones, 89% of them singletons. Sequenced material: PBMCs, taken around atezolizumab (anti-PD-L1) treatment. These receptor sequences come from an elderly man with urothelial cancer.

This clone was seen just once. The CDR3 spells CASSLAGGSEQYF. In DNA, the CDR3 is TGTGCCAGCAGCTTAGCGGGGGGTAGCGAGCAGTACTTC. This rearrangement joins TRBV7-9 to TRBJ2-7; D may be TRBD2 (6 bases). The CDR3 sequence is 13 residues long. V lost 0 bases and J lost 6, with 9 bases in between. Per germline, CDR1 SEHNR and CDR2 FQNEAQ (reference sequence).

This chain uses TRBV12-5 with TRBJ2-3; D is perhaps TRBD2 (5 bases). V was pared by 8 bases and J by 5 bases, with 14 bases between. Germline assignment: CDR1 LGHNT and CDR2 FRNRAP. The CDR3 has 13 amino acids. The CDR3 protein is CASRAPAEDTQYF. CDR3 in DNA: TGTGCTAGTAGAGCTCCAGCGGAAGATACGCAGTATTTT.

This chain links TRBV30 with TRBJ2-7, with 15 bases aligning to TRBD2. The CDR3 has 15 amino acids. The J segment lost 2 bases and the V segment lost 5 bases, leaving 4 bases of the junction unmatched. Per germline, CDR1 GTSNPN and CDR2 SVGIG (reference sequence). This chain's CDR3 is CAWGLAGGSPYEQYF. The CDR3 DNA reads as TGTGCCTGGGGACTAGCGGGAGGGTCCCCCTACGAGCAGTACTTC.

The V call is TRBV29-1, the J call TRBJ1-1, with a weak D call TRBD1 (5 bases). The CDR3 is 14 amino acids. The V gene's germline CDR1 is SQVTM and CDR2 ANQGSEA. V dropped 0 bases and J dropped 4 bases, with 12 bases sitting between them. The CDR3 reads CSVEDHGGGTEAFF. In DNA form, the CDR3 reads TGCAGCGTTGAAGATCATGGGGGGGGCACTGAAGCTTTCTTT.

The gene calls are TRBV6-6 and TRBJ2-7, with 9 bases matching TRBD1. Losses at the gene ends were 6 bases for V and 3 bases for J; bases not matched to a gene: 9. Germline CDR1 MNHNY, CDR2 SVGAGI (reference sequence). The CDR3 length is 15 residues. CDR3 residues: CASRPGQGTNYEQYF. The DNA of the CDR3 is TGTGCCAGCAGACCCGGACAGGGGACCAACTACGAGCAGTACTTC.

V and J are TRBV30 and TRBJ1-2; 8 bases fit TRBD1. From germline, CDR1 is GTSNPN and CDR2 SVGIG (reference sequence). This CDR3 is built from 13 residues. V trimming: 0 bases; J trimming: 4 bases; junction bases outside the gene matches: 1. CDR3 sequence (DNA): TGTGCCTGGAGTGTAGGGACAGGCTATGGCTACACCTTC. Its protein product is CAWSVGTGYGYTF.

This clone was detected a few times. CDR3 residues: CASSILTGVGLSGANVLTF. The CDR3 DNA sequence: TGTGCCAGTAGTATATTGACAGGGGTCGGACTCTCTGGGGCCAACGTCCTGACTTTC. This chain joins TRBV19 and TRBJ2-6; 8 nucleotides line up with TRBD1. Germline CDR1 is LNHDA and CDR2 is SQIVND (reference sequence). V gave up 2 bases and J gave up 0 bases; unmatched junction bases: 9. The CDR3 length is 19 residues.

The chain is built from TRBV6-4 and TRBJ2-2; TRBD1 is a possible D gene (5 bases). V dropped 4 bases and J dropped 4 bases, with 16 bases sitting between them. This CDR3 is 16 amino acids long. Germline V lookup: CDR1 MRHNA, CDR2 SNTAGT. In DNA form, the CDR3 reads TGTGCCAGCAGTGTTGAAGAAGGGGTGGCCACCGGGGAGCTGTTTTTT. The encoded protein is CASSVEEGVATGELFF.

The CDR3 bases are TGCGCCAGCAGCTTCAATCTACTCTACGAGCAGTACTTC. Translation gives CASSFNLLYEQYF. The chain has TRBV4-3 and TRBJ2-7, with no clear D. Germline V lookup: CDR1 LGHNA, CDR2 YSLEER. Trimming removed 5 bases at V and 3 bases at J, with 11 bases between. The CDR3 spans 13 residues.

This chain uses TRBV4-3 with TRBJ2-2; perhaps TRBD2 as D (6 bases). The V end lost 3 bases, the J end lost 1 base, and 12 bases lay between the germline ends. The germline V gene has CDR1 LGHNA and CDR2 YSLEER. This CDR3 has 16 residues. DNA of the CDR3: TGCGCCAGCAGCCAGGGGGGACTGATGAACACCGGGGAGCTGTTTTTT. Its protein is CASSQGGLMNTGELFF.

The V gene is TRBV6-1, the J gene TRBJ1-2, with unresolved D. Trimming shortened V by 0 bases and J by 3 bases, and 14 bases separated the two germline ends. CDR3 length equals 16 residues. The germline V gene has CDR1 MNHNS and CDR2 SASEGT. CDR3 sequence (DNA): TGTGCCAGCAGTGAAGCGCGTGGCCCAGGATACTATGGCTACACCTTC. Amino acid sequence: CASSEARGPGYYGYTF.

The chain employs TRBV19 and TRBJ2-1, with 7 bases that match TRBD2. Trimming cost V 6 bases and J 6 bases; bases outside gene matches: 11. CDR3 length equals 15 residues. Germline-derived CDR1 and CDR2 are LNHDA and SQIVND (reference sequence). The CDR3 loop reads CASSLNRAGSNEQFF. The CDR3 region has the DNA TGTGCCAGTAGCCTAAATCGAGCGGGGAGCAATGAGCAGTTCTTC.

The chain links TRBV5-1 to TRBJ2-7, with a weak D call TRBD1 (6 bases). The length of the CDR3 is 14 residues. The germline CDR1 and CDR2 sequences are SGHRS and YFSETQ. V dropped 4 bases and J dropped 2 bases, with 13 bases sitting between them. The DNA for the CDR3 is TGCGCCAGCAGCCCATGGGACAATACCTACGAGCAGTACTTC. It specifies CASSPWDNTYEQYF.

The chain carries TRBV11-2 and TRBJ1-1, with D possibly being TRBD1 (5 bases). The V gene lost 1 base and the J gene lost 1 base, with 7 bases spanning the gap. Germline CDR1 and CDR2: SGHAT and FQNNGV. The CDR3 has 14 amino acids. The CDR3 spells CASSLGGGNTEAFF. CDR3 nucleotide sequence: TGTGCCAGCAGCTTAGGGGGGGGGAACACTGAAGCTTTCTTT.

The CDR3 sequence is CASSFLSGNTGELFF. Here the CDR3 DNA reads TGTGCCAGCAGTTTTTTGTCGGGGAACACCGGGGAGCTGTTTTTT. V gene TRBV28 combines with J gene TRBJ2-2; D is unclear. Germline assignment: CDR1 MDHEN and CDR2 SYDVKM. CDR3 length: 15 residues. The ends were cut back, 3 bases at V and 1 base at J, with 9 bases in the middle.

The J gene is TRBJ2-5, the V gene TRBV10-3; 13 nucleotides align to TRBD2. CDR3 size: 16 residues. Germline values: CDR1 ENHRY, CDR2 SYGVKD. V was clipped by 5 bases and J by 5 bases; unmatched bases: 8. CDR3: CAISPGLAGVLETQYF. Here the CDR3 DNA reads TGTGCCATCAGTCCTGGACTAGCGGGAGTCCTGGAGACCCAGTACTTC.

This clone was detected a few times. V and J are TRBV19 and TRBJ2-2, with TRBD1 as a possible D gene (6 bases). V was clipped by 10 bases and J by 7 bases, with 22 bases between them. This CDR3 is 15 amino acids long. Germline-derived CDR1 and CDR2 are LNHDA and SQIVND (reference sequence). The chain's CDR3 is CATNNRDIKHGELFF. The CDR3 DNA reads TGTGCCACAAACAACCGGGACATCAAGCACGGGGAGCTGTTTTTT. The full variable domain, with the rest looked up from reference TRBV19 and TRBJ2-2, is DGGITQSPKYLFRKEGQNVTLSCEQNLNHDAMYWYRQDPGQGLRLIYYSQIVNDFQKGDIAEGYSVSREKKESFPLTVTSAQKNPTAFYLCATNNRDIKHGELFFGEGSRLTVL.

V usage is TRBV7-2 and J usage is TRBJ2-1; tentatively, D is TRBD2 (6 bases). V was trimmed by 3 bases and J by 4 bases, leaving 7 bases between them. This CDR3 has 13 residues. Looked up from germline, CDR1 is SGHTA and CDR2 is FQGNSA. Here the CDR3 DNA reads TGTGCCAGCAGCTTCGGAGGGTACAATGAGCAGTTCTTC. It encodes CASSFGGYNEQFF.

This chain links TRBV27 with TRBJ2-2; TRBD2 agrees at 8 bases. Germline V gene sequence: CDR1 MNHEY, CDR2 SMNVEV (reference sequence). The CDR3 covers 15 residues. Trimming cost V 7 bases and J 3 bases; bases outside gene matches: 7. Here the CDR3 reads CASNLAGGHTGELFF. CDR3 nucleotides: TGTGCCAGCAATCTTGCGGGAGGCCACACCGGGGAGCTGTTTTTT.

The CDR3 bases are TGTGCCAGTAGTATGGGTGACACCAACACTGAAGCTTTCTTT. It codes for CASSMGDTNTEAFF. The rearrangement uses TRBV19 and TRBJ1-1; D remains unclear. This CDR3 has 14 residues. Looked up from germline, CDR1 is LNHDA and CDR2 is SQIVND (reference sequence). V dropped 3 bases and J dropped 2 bases, with 10 bases sitting between them.

V and J are TRBV6-5 and TRBJ1-1; tentatively, D is TRBD1 (5 bases). Looked up from germline, CDR1 is MNHEY and CDR2 is SVGAGI. CDR3 length: 15 amino acids. V lost 4 bases and J lost 5, with 17 bases in between. For the CDR3, the DNA is TGTGCCAGCAGTTCCCCAGGAGGGGTAAGGACTGAAGCTTTCTTT. Amino acids: CASSSPGGVRTEAFF.

V and J are TRBV5-4 and TRBJ2-7; 10 bases match TRBD2. This CDR3 has 16 amino acids. V gave up 4 bases and J gave up 5 bases; unmatched junction bases: 12. Germline loops: CDR1 SGHNT, CDR2 YYREEE (reference sequence). Here the CDR3 DNA reads TGTGCCAGCAGCCGTGAAATAGCGGGAGGAGTGAACGAGCAGTACTTC. This gives the protein CASSREIAGGVNEQYF.

The chain recombines TRBV2 with TRBJ1-1; D remains ambiguous. Germline values: CDR1 SNHLY, CDR2 FYNNEI. This CDR3 is built from 13 residues. Trimming took 3 bases from V and 6 from J, leaving 11 bases between them. The CDR3 coding sequence is TGTGCCAGCAGTGAGGAGTATTCCGCTGAAGCTTTCTTT. Residues: CASSEEYSAEAFF.

CDR3 DNA: TGTGCCAGCAGTGACAGGGGACGCAACTATGGCTACACCTTC. This encodes CASSDRGRNYGYTF. The rearrangement uses TRBV6-5 and TRBJ1-2; 8 positions match TRBD1. Losses at the gene ends were 5 bases for V and 2 bases for J; bases not matched to a gene: 4. Per the germline V gene, CDR1 is MNHEY and CDR2 is SVGAGI. The CDR3 sequence is 14 residues long.

This chain uses TRBV10-3 with TRBJ2-5, with 9 bases that match TRBD2. CDR3 size: 14 residues. V lost 2 bases and J lost 6; bases outside the gene matches: 4. Germline V CDR1 and CDR2: ENHRY, SYGVKD. The CDR3 is CAISEGTSNKTQYF. The CDR3 region has the DNA TGTGCCATCAGTGAGGGGACTAGCAACAAGACCCAGTACTTC.